What follows are 7 T cell receptor beta chains derived from one specimen sequenced in a study of cytomegalovirus exposure and HLA in healthy donors. PCR employed 60 Vbeta and 13 Jbeta primers. Assay: immunoSEQ multiplex PCR; the TCRdb copy retains only in-frame clones and omits some. The data hold about 130,000 clones, with roughly 80% observed a single time. The source material was PBMCs. These receptors originate from a young man in good health and CMV-seronegative.

The chain links TRBV27 to TRBJ2-5; 15 bases are shared with TRBD2. This CDR3 is 17 amino acids long. V trimming: 5 bases; J trimming: 11 bases; junction bases outside the gene matches: 15. Germline V lookup: CDR1 MNHEY, CDR2 SMNVEV (reference sequence). CDR3 sequence: CASSTSRTSGRAYEQYF. Here the CDR3 DNA reads TGTGCCAGCAGTACAAGCCGGACTAGCGGGAGGGCCTATGAGCAGTACTTC.

This chain uses TRBV2 with TRBJ2-2, with D uncertain. Per germline, CDR1 SNHLY and CDR2 FYNNEI. Trimming cost V 9 bases and J 0 bases, with 8 bases left between them. The CDR3 length is 13 residues. CDR3 protein: CASRYANTGELFF. Here the CDR3 DNA reads TGTGCCAGTAGATACGCGAACACCGGGGAGCTGTTTTTT.

V is TRBV18 and J is TRBJ2-2; D not resolved. The CDR3 runs 14 residues. Trimming left V 3 bases short and J 2 bases short, with 7 bases between. Germline lookup yields CDR1 KGHSH and CDR2 LQKENI. The CDR3 here is CASSPAVNTGELFF. CDR3 DNA sequence: TGTGCCAGCTCACCGGCAGTCAACACCGGGGAGCTGTTTTTT.

CDR3 nucleotides: TGTGCCAGCAGTTTAAGGGGGCCGGGAACTAATCAGCCCCAGCATTTT. This sequence encodes CASSLRGPGTNQPQHF. This sequence joins TRBV28 and TRBJ1-5; 7 bases fit TRBD1. Germline CDR1 MDHEN, CDR2 SYDVKM. The ends lost 2 bases at V and 4 bases at J; junction bases unmatched: 8. The CDR3 covers 16 residues.

V and J are TRBV5-4 and TRBJ2-7; TRBD2 matches at 9 bases. The CDR3 runs to 15 residues. The trim removed 0 bases at V and 6 bases at J, leaving 7 bases unmatched. Germline CDR1 and CDR2: SGHNT and YYREEE (reference sequence). In nucleotides, the CDR3 is TGTGCCAGCAGCTTGGGAGCGGGAGGCACGGGCGAGCAGTACTTC. It specifies CASSLGAGGTGEQYF.

This rearrangement joins TRBV28 to TRBJ1-5; 8 bases are shared with TRBD1. The CDR3 runs to 13 residues. Germline V gene sequence: CDR1 MDHEN, CDR2 SYDVKM. The ends lost 5 bases at V and 7 bases at J; junction bases unmatched: 4. The CDR3 DNA follows: TGTGCCAGCAGTCGTGACAGGGGCCAGCCCCAGCATTTT. The encoded protein is CASSRDRGQPQHF. The full variable domain, with the rest looked up from reference TRBV28 and TRBJ1-5, is DVKVTQSSRYLVKRTGEKVFLECVQDMDHENMFWYRQDPGLGLRLIYFSYDVKMKEKGDIPEGYSVSREKKERFSLILESASTNQTSMYLCASSRDRGQPQHFGDGTRLSIL.

The chain recombines TRBV7-3 with TRBJ2-1, with 9 bases identical to TRBD1. V shed 5 bases, J shed 7 bases, and the junction held 9 bases outside the gene matches. This CDR3 region has 15 residues. Germline lookup yields CDR1 SGHTA and CDR2 FQGTGA. The CDR3 spells CASSLRQGEFNEQFF. CDR3 sequence (DNA): TGTGCCAGCAGCCTCCGACAGGGGGAATTTAATGAGCAGTTCTTC.